This TCR beta chain was identified during a study of regulatory T cells. A remark on this clone: Its specificity is unknown.

The PCR used 52 TRBV and 13 TRBJ primers. Sequenced by immunoSEQ multiplex PCR; TCRdb stores in-frame clones only, minus some. The sample shows tens of thousands of clones, approximately 90% of them seen only once. CDR1 and CDR2 (germline): LNHDA, SQIVND (reference sequence). Trimming shortened V by 1 base and J by 6 bases, and 9 bases separated the two germline ends. CDR3 size: 14 residues. Study-wide points: In CD3G-deficient patients, conventional CD4+ T cells were enriched for hydrophobic CDR3 residues at positions 6 and 7. Skewed V and J usage and few unique V-J pairs marked patient repertoires, most in Tregs.

Autoimmunity was present in every CD3G-deficient patient, worse in two. At testing, patients were 2 to 39 years old, with reduced naive and increased memory T-cell proportions. CD4+ cells were sorted into CD25-high CD127-low regulatory cells and CD25-low CD127-high conventional cells. The receptor's source is a child between 5 and 17 years old with CD3G deficiency. The sequenced sample was conventional CD4+ T cells sorted from blood. V gene TRBV19 combines with J gene TRBJ2-2; no clear D gene. This CDR3 is CASSIGAGSGELFF. The CDR3, as DNA: TGTGCCAGTAGTATAGGGGCTGGGTCCGGGGAGCTGTTTTTT.